These 31 T cell receptor beta chains came from one sample sequenced in a study of shared clonotypes between healthy human individuals. Sequenced by immunoSEQ multiplex PCR; TCRdb stores in-frame clones only, minus some. The repertoire includes about 2.3 million clones, 85% to 95% of them detected once, and 0.39% sits in the top ten. Source material: naive CD4+ T cells from PBMCs. Subset indicated: CD45RA+ positively selected. Receptor source: a man aged 18 to 29 in good health. Some clones in this sample may be carry-over from other donors' samples.

This chain links TRBV7-2 with TRBJ1-2, with a weak D call TRBD1 (6 bases). V lost 3 bases and J 7 bases, leaving 9 bases between the germline ends. The CDR3 spans 12 residues. Germline loops: CDR1 SGHTA, CDR2 FQGNSA. For the CDR3, the DNA is TGTGCCAGCAGCTTGAAGGGGGTTGGCTACACCTTC. Its protein is CASSLKGVGYTF.

V is TRBV10-1 and J is TRBJ2-5; D might be TRBD2 (6 bases). Germline V gene data show CDR1 as WNHNN and CDR2 as SYGVQD (reference sequence). The CDR3 loop spans 15 amino acids. Trimming took off 9 bases at V and 1 base at J, with 18 bases between the two ends. This CDR3 is CARGGWTAPQETQYF. The DNA for the CDR3 is TGCGCCAGGGGAGGTTGGACGGCCCCCCAAGAGACCCAGTACTTC.

The V gene is TRBV28, the J gene TRBJ2-3; no clear D gene. Per germline, CDR1 MDHEN and CDR2 SYDVKM. With 2 bases removed from V and 2 bases from J, the gap between germline ends came to 11 bases. The CDR3 consists of 15 residues. The CDR3 is CASSLALGVTDTQYF. The CDR3 DNA reads TGTGCCAGCAGTTTAGCGCTAGGTGTCACAGATACGCAGTATTTT.

J is TRBJ1-3 and V is TRBV6-1; D is unclear. The germline V and J ends were trimmed by 5 bases and 2 bases, with 13 bases remaining between them. The CDR3 spans 15 residues. Germline-derived CDR1 and CDR2 are MNHNS and SASEGT. CDR3 protein: CASSSLRIAGNTIYF. CDR3 in DNA: TGTGCCAGCAGTTCCCTGAGAATTGCTGGAAACACCATATATTTT.

The chain has TRBV18 and TRBJ2-7, with 7 bases lining up with TRBD2. CDR3 length: 14 amino acids. Germline V gene sequence: CDR1 KGHSH, CDR2 LQKENI. V lost 3 bases and J lost 0; bases outside the gene matches: 2. The CDR3 here is CASSPLADSYEQYF. Written as DNA, the CDR3 is TGTGCCAGCTCACCGCTAGCGGACTCCTACGAGCAGTACTTC.

This chain links TRBV5-6 with TRBJ2-5, with 8 bases identical to TRBD2. The V segment lost 3 bases and the J segment 1 base; nucleotides outside the gene matches: 8. CDR3 size: 16 residues. Germline V gene lookup returns CDR1 SGHDT and CDR2 YYEEEE. This CDR3 reads CASSSWGSGIQETQYF. DNA for the CDR3: TGTGCCAGCAGCTCCTGGGGTAGCGGGATCCAAGAGACCCAGTACTTC.

A note on this clone: This sample also contains other DNA sequences that code for the same CDR3. V usage is TRBV5-1 and J usage is TRBJ1-3; 7 bases line up with TRBD1. CDR1 and CDR2 (germline): SGHRS, YFSETQ. V was pared by 1 base and J by 3 bases, with 4 bases of the junction left unmatched. The CDR3 is made up of 15 amino acids. CDR3 sequence reads: CASSLWGDSGNTIYF. The CDR3 region has the DNA TGCGCCAGCAGCTTGTGGGGGGACAGTGGAAACACCATATATTTT.

The chain is built from TRBV6-5 and TRBJ2-1; 9 positions agree with TRBD2. Unmatched junction bases numbered 2, after V lost 6 bases and J lost 2 bases. This CDR3 spans 14 amino acids. Germline V gene data show CDR1 as MNHEY and CDR2 as SVGAGI. The CDR3 sequence: CASRAGGPYNEQFF. In DNA, the CDR3 is TGTGCCAGCAGGGCGGGAGGGCCCTACAATGAGCAGTTCTTC.

This chain uses TRBV5-1 with TRBJ2-3; maybe TRBD2 (5 bases). Germline CDR1 reads SGHRS; CDR2 reads YFSETQ. The CDR3 runs 12 residues. The V end lost 6 bases, the J end lost 8 bases, and 13 bases lay between the germline ends. CDR3: CASTSPEGTQYF. CDR3 coding DNA: TGCGCCAGCACCTCTCCCGAGGGTACGCAGTATTTT.

The CDR3 region is CASSLHRDTGELFF. CDR3 in DNA: TGTGCCAGCAGTTTACATAGGGATACCGGGGAGCTGTTTTTT. This rearrangement joins TRBV28 to TRBJ2-2; no clear D gene. The CDR3 totals 14 residues. CDR1 MDHEN and CDR2 SYDVKM come from the germline V gene. The ends were cut back, 2 bases at V and 5 bases at J, with 9 bases in the middle. Full variable domain (outside the CDR3, taken from reference TRBV28 and TRBJ2-2): DVKVTQSSRYLVKRTGEKVFLECVQDMDHENMFWYRQDPGLGLRLIYFSYDVKMKEKGDIPEGYSVSREKKERFSLILESASTNQTSMYLCASSLHRDTGELFFGEGSRLTVL.

In the case of this clone: The same CDR3 arises from other DNA sequences in this sample as well. V gene TRBV9 combines with J gene TRBJ2-7; D might be TRBD2 (5 bases). The CDR3 consists of 14 residues. Trimming removed 1 base at V and 0 bases at J, with 8 bases between. The germline V gene has CDR1 SGDLS and CDR2 YYNGEE. In DNA form, the CDR3 reads TGTGCCAGCAGCGTAACGGGAAGCTCCTACGAGCAGTACTTC. This encodes CASSVTGSSYEQYF. The full variable domain, completed using reference TRBV9 and TRBJ2-7, is DSGVTQTPKHLITATGQRVTLRCSPRSGDLSVYWYQQSLDQGLQFLIQYYNGEERAKGNILERFSAQQFPDLHSELNLSSLELGDSALYFCASSVTGSSYEQYFGPGTRLTVT.

This clone appeared a single time. This CDR3 is also generated by other DNA sequences in the sample. The DNA for the CDR3 is TGTGCCAGCAGCTTAGGAGGGTACAATGAGCAGTTCTTC. Protein sequence: CASSLGGYNEQFF. The chain combines TRBV11-3 with TRBJ2-1; a possible D gene is TRBD2 (5 bases). The CDR3 totals 13 residues. V dropped 1 base and J dropped 4 bases, with 5 bases sitting between them. CDR1 SGHNT and CDR2 YENEEA come from the germline V gene.

The chain joins TRBV18 to TRBJ1-5; D possibly corresponds to TRBD1 (5 bases). CDR1 and CDR2 from the germline V gene are KGHSH and LQKENI. The germline V and J ends were trimmed by 6 bases and 0 bases, with 12 bases remaining between them. The CDR3 is made up of 15 amino acids. CDR3 nucleotide sequence: TGTGCCAGCTCGTACGGGGCGACTAGCAATCAGCCCCAGCATTTT. Translation: CASSYGATSNQPQHF.

The chain carries TRBV27 and TRBJ1-5; 10 nucleotides agree with TRBD1. Germline CDR1 and CDR2: MNHEY and SMNVEV (reference sequence). The V segment lost 4 bases and the J segment 5 bases; nucleotides outside the gene matches: 5. CDR3 length: 15 residues. DNA for the CDR3: TGTGCCAGCAGTTCGACAGGGGGCTCCTATCAGCCCCAGCATTTT. Its protein is CASSSTGGSYQPQHF.

CDR3 coding DNA: TGCGCCAGCAGCCAAGGTTTCGAGTATAGCAATCAGCCCCAGCATTTT. It codes for CASSQGFEYSNQPQHF. The chain uses TRBV4-3 and TRBJ1-5; D is uncertain. Germline CDR1 is LGHNA and CDR2 is YSLEER. The CDR3 length is 16 residues. The V end lost 1 base, the J end lost 0 bases, and 10 bases lay between the germline ends.

The V and J genes are TRBV25-1 and TRBJ2-1; D may match TRBD1 or TRBD2 (5 bases each). V was trimmed by 4 bases and J by 5 bases, leaving 12 bases between them. This CDR3 comprises 14 residues. CDR1 and CDR2 (germline): MGHDK, SYGVNS. The CDR3 nucleotides read TGTGCCAGCAGTGGGGGACCTCTTAACAATGAGCAGTTCTTC. This sequence encodes CASSGGPLNNEQFF.

The chain links TRBV27 to TRBJ2-3; D gene unclear. V lost 10 bases to trimming and J lost 3 bases, with 11 bases between them. The CDR3 consists of 12 residues. In germline, CDR1 is MNHEY, CDR2 SMNVEV (reference sequence). The DNA for the CDR3 is TGTGCCACCCTACCGGGTACAGATACGCAGTATTTT. This gives the protein CATLPGTDTQYF.

This chain connects TRBV9 to TRBJ1-2; D may be TRBD1 (5 bases). The CDR3 contains 17 residues. V lost 4 bases, J lost 4 bases, and 23 bases lay in between. Germline V CDR1 and CDR2: SGDLS, YYNGEE. The CDR3 protein is CASSSSRGVGGVYGYTF. DNA for the CDR3: TGTGCCAGCAGCTCCAGCAGAGGGGTAGGAGGGGTCTATGGCTACACCTTC.

V is TRBV28 and J is TRBJ2-3, with D perhaps TRBD1 or TRBD2 (5 bases each). CDR3 size: 14 residues. CDR1 is MDHEN and CDR2 is SYDVKM in the germline V gene. Trimming removed 2 bases from V and 6 bases from J, with 12 bases in between. Here the CDR3 reads CASSLGAREDTQYF. The CDR3 region has the DNA TGTGCCAGCAGTTTAGGCGCCAGGGAGGATACGCAGTATTTT.

The chain is built from TRBV27 and TRBJ2-7; D is unresolved. The CDR3 loop spans 11 amino acids. V was clipped by 6 bases and J by 3 bases, with 6 bases between them. Germline assignment: CDR1 MNHEY and CDR2 SMNVEV (reference sequence). The CDR3 sequence is CASRKGYEQYF. The CDR3 DNA is TGTGCCAGCAGGAAGGGCTACGAGCAGTACTTC.

The rearrangement uses TRBV4-1 and TRBJ2-1, with D uncertain. This CDR3 is 16 amino acids long. Trimming took 0 bases from V and 0 from J, leaving 9 bases between them. Germline values: CDR1 MGHRA, CDR2 YSYEKL. The CDR3 loop reads CASSQEGWSSYNEQFF. Written as DNA, the CDR3 is TGCGCCAGCAGCCAAGAAGGGTGGAGCTCCTACAATGAGCAGTTCTTC.

The chain links TRBV6-6 to TRBJ1-2; TRBD1 matches 7 bases. The junction had 10 bases not matched to a gene; V was cut back by 4 bases and J by 8 bases. Germline CDR1 is MNHNY and CDR2 is SVGAGI (reference sequence). The CDR3 totals 14 residues. The CDR3 region has the DNA TGTGCCAGCAGTTCCCCGACAGGGCCTAGGGGCTACACCTTC. It yields the protein CASSSPTGPRGYTF.

The chain recombines TRBV5-1 with TRBJ1-1, with no clear D. The CDR3 spans 14 residues. Trimming stripped 4 bases from V and 4 bases from J, with 14 bases between. Germline CDR1 and CDR2: SGHRS and YFSETQ. CDR3 DNA sequence: TGCGCCAGCAGCCCCAGTCCCGGATCCACTGAAGCTTTCTTT. This codes for CASSPSPGSTEAFF.

The chain has TRBV28 and TRBJ2-4; no definite D call. This CDR3 comprises 18 residues. Germline V gene data show CDR1 as MDHEN and CDR2 as SYDVKM. V was clipped by 5 bases and J by 6 bases, with 26 bases between them. The chain's CDR3 is CASSRPTAINTPGNIQYF. CDR3 bases: TGTGCCAGCAGTCGTCCCACAGCTATTAACACTCCCGGAAACATTCAGTACTTC.

The chain links TRBV4-2 to TRBJ1-2, with unresolved D. Trimming took off 0 bases at V and 5 bases at J, with 13 bases between the two ends. This CDR3 is built from 15 residues. Germline CDR1 and CDR2: LGHNA and YNFKEQ. CDR3 residues: CASSQETVEPYGYTF. CDR3 sequence (DNA): TGTGCCAGCAGCCAAGAAACGGTCGAGCCTTATGGCTACACCTTC.

In regard to this clone: At one of its ends the junction is not consistent with the germline gene, which may arise from a read error. This sequence joins TRBV5-1 and TRBJ2-7; possible D gene TRBD1, 6 bases. The CDR3 sequence is 13 residues long. The germline V gene has CDR1 SGHRS and CDR2 YFSETQ. The CDR3 spells CASSLDRTALQSF. The CDR3 region has the DNA TGCGCCAGCAGCTTGGATCGGACAGCGCTCCAGAGCTTC.

V and J are TRBV7-6 and TRBJ1-2; TRBD1 matches at 8 bases. From germline, CDR1 is SGHVS and CDR2 FNYEAQ. CDR3 length: 16 amino acids. The V gene end was trimmed by 2 bases and the J gene end by 8 bases; junction bases not matched to a gene: 13. For the CDR3, the DNA is TGTGCCAGCAGCTTACTTATCGGGGCAGGGGGCCCCGGCTACACCTTC. Translating it yields CASSLLIGAGGPGYTF. Looking up the rest from reference TRBV7-6 and TRBJ1-2 gives the full variable domain: GAGVSQSPRYKVTKRGQDVALRCDPISGHVSLYWYRQALGQGPEFLTYFNYEAQQDKSGLPNDRFSAERPEGSISTLTIQRTEQRDSAMYRCASSLLIGAGGPGYTFGSGTRLTVV.

V is TRBV25-1 and J is TRBJ1-1; D might be TRBD1 (5 bases). CDR1 is MGHDK and CDR2 is SYGVNS in the germline V gene. The CDR3 runs 12 residues. The V gene lost 6 bases and the J gene lost 5 bases, with 10 bases spanning the gap. The CDR3 DNA sequence: TGTGCCAGCAGCTCGGGGGTTACTGAAGCTTTCTTT. Translating gives CASSSGVTEAFF. Supplemented by reference TRBV25-1 and TRBJ1-1, the full variable domain reads EADIYQTPRYLVIGTGKKITLECSQTMGHDKMYWYQQDPGMELHLIHYSYGVNSTEKGDLSSESTVSRIRTEHFPLTLESARPSHTSQYLCASSSGVTEAFFGQGTRLTVV.

The gene calls are TRBV30 and TRBJ2-5, with 7 bases identical to TRBD2. The J call may be faulty, since TRBJ2-7 better matches the DNA end. Germline V gives CDR1 GTSNPN, CDR2 SVGIG (reference sequence). The CDR3 totals 14 residues. DNA of the CDR3: TGTGCCTGGAGTGTAAGCGGGATAGTTTACGAGCAGTACTTC. Protein sequence: CAWSVSGIVYEQYF.

J is TRBJ2-7 and V is TRBV7-2, with a tentative D call TRBD1 (6 bases). Between the trimmed V and J ends, which lost 4 bases and 1 base, there was a span of 14 bases. CDR3 length equals 15 residues. CDR1 is SGHTA, CDR2 FQGNSA, per germline. CDR3 amino acids: CASSSALTGSYEQYF. In DNA form, the CDR3 reads TGTGCCAGCAGCTCAGCATTGACAGGTTCCTACGAGCAGTACTTC.

The V gene is TRBV25-1, the J gene TRBJ1-1, with D possibly matching TRBD1 (6 bases). The CDR3 runs to 13 residues. Germline V lookup: CDR1 MGHDK, CDR2 SYGVNS. The V end was cut by 8 bases, the J end by 5 bases, with 15 bases between. The CDR3 region is CASVPQGRTEAFF. CDR3 coding DNA: TGTGCCAGCGTTCCACAGGGTCGGACTGAAGCTTTCTTT.